This note documents a single TCR beta chain sequence. CDR3 length: 14 residues. V lost 3 bases, J lost 6 bases, and 8 bases stayed unmatched. Per germline, CDR1 SGHNT and CDR2 YYREEE (reference sequence). This specimen belongs to a study of OX40 agonist ivuxolimab in advanced cancers. Using immunoSEQ multiplex PCR, the repertoire was profiled, and TCRdb retains in-frame clones only, with some absent. Of over 70,000 clones in the sample, more than 80% were seen once. This receptor was taken from an adult with an advanced solid tumor such as melanoma, head and neck, liver or kidney cancer. The chain is built from TRBV5-4 and TRBJ2-7; the match to TRBD2 covers 8 bases. Sequencing was performed on CD4+ or CD8+ T cells sorted from blood, taken in a trial of the OX40 agonist ivuxolimab. CDR3 amino acids: CASSSGTRDSEQYF. The CDR3 coding sequence is TGTGCCAGCAGCTCCGGGACTAGAGATAGCGAGCAGTACTTC.